This T cell receptor (beta chain) appears in the sequencing data of a study of T cell responses to AZD1222 COVID-19 vaccine. Study-level points and caveats: Spike-spanning, vaccine-associated CD4 TCRs were dominant at 160-218 and 743-854.

Profiled with immunoSEQ multiplex PCR; TCRdb holds only in-frame clones, not every one. This sample has around 78,000 clones, with about 85% found just once. Trimming cost V 4 bases and J 0 bases, with 14 bases left between them. The CDR3 spans 16 residues. Germline V gene data show CDR1 as KGHSH and CDR2 as LQKENI. To note about this clone: The antigen remains unidentified.

The sequencing used peripheral blood, collected on day 0 of AZD1222 vaccination. The receptor was isolated from an adult in good health. The genes are TRBV18 and TRBJ2-3; D unclear. The CDR3 nucleotides are TGTGCCAGCTCACGCTGGCAGGCATCTAGCACAGATACGCAGTATTTT. It specifies CASSRWQASSTDTQYF.